The rows below give T cell receptor beta chains drawn from one sample of a study of Graves' ophthalmopathy and Graves' hyperthyroidism. One entry per CDR3 protein results from TCRdb running MiXCR on the multiplex PCR reads. The sample has about 620,000 distinct CDR3 sequences; 20% to 25% are singletons. Material for sequencing was peripheral blood. All receptors come from a woman under 30 with stable Graves' hyperthyroidism. Some clones in this sample may be carry-over from other donors' samples. The CDR3 runs from the conserved cysteine through the conserved F or W. A D gene is named only where the DNA matches it firmly. Only some rows state a clone size, as once, few, many or a class for expanded clones.

j_call clone_size v_call d_call cdr3_aa
TRBJ2-7 - TRBV20-1 - CSARDSGSGSYEQYF
TRBJ2-7 many TRBV14 TRBD1 CASSHPRGSYEQYF
TRBJ2-5 few TRBV3-1 - CASSQDRSAGRQETQYF
TRBJ1-6 many TRBV6-1 - CASSEVPVPGNSSPLHF
TRBJ2-2 few TRBV4-1 - CASSGMNTGELFF
TRBJ2-7 many TRBV2 - CASRRTFPYEQYF
TRBJ2-5 many TRBV12-3/TRBV12-4 - CASSFQGELQETQYF
TRBJ2-7 few TRBV5-1 - CASSGYSYEQYF
TRBJ1-1 many TRBV12-3/TRBV12-4 - CASSLSGGSTEAFF
TRBJ2-7 few TRBV6-1 - CASSVRGTDYEQYF
TRBJ2-7 - TRBV7-2 - CASSLGSGGYYEQCF
TRBJ2-5 many TRBV12-3/TRBV12-4 TRBD2 CASSFGTSGGAFQETQYF
TRBJ1-5 - TRBV2 - CASSEPALIRPQHF
TRBJ1-1 many TRBV6-2/TRBV6-3 - CASSYSIPGSAFMNTEAFF
TRBJ2-5 many TRBV29-1 - CSVDSGAGETQYF
TRBJ1-5 few TRBV6-5 - CASSSQGNSNQPQHF
TRBJ1-5 many TRBV7-8 - CASSFTGQPQHF
TRBJ2-7 many TRBV10-3 TRBD1 CAISDTGARSYEQYF
TRBJ1-2 many TRBV20-1 - CSARDEGLGGYTF
TRBJ1-1 few TRBV5-1 - CASSLAPGANTEAFF
TRBJ2-5 many TRBV12-3/TRBV12-4 - CASSSTVETQYF